This passage covers 5 T cell receptor beta chains from one sample sequenced in a study of T cells in Graves' hyperthyroidism and ophthalmopathy. Amplification yielded TCR beta CDR3 regions, with RNA transcripts as the source. Primed by the HTBI set, a first-round RT-PCR was run on the TCR CDR3. TCRdb re-called the multiplex PCR reads through MiXCR, storing one row per CDR3 protein. The table records about 290,000 distinct CDR3 sequences, roughly 17% of them present only once. The sequencing input was blood. The receptors come from a man between 25 and 39 years old with Graves' hyperthyroidism.

This clonotype was recorded many times. This sequence joins TRBV20-1 and TRBJ2-1; 15 nucleotides agree with TRBD2. Germline CDR1 reads DFQATT; CDR2 reads SNEGSKA (reference sequence). The CDR3 spans 14 residues. Unmatched junction bases numbered 3, after V lost 6 bases and J lost 6 bases. The CDR3 reads CSAPGLAGGNEQFF. CDR3 nucleotide sequence: TGCAGTGCGCCGGGACTAGCGGGAGGCAATGAGCAGTTCTTC.

For this clonotype: One end of the junction does not line up with germline, which may come from a read error. The rearrangement uses TRBV7-7 and TRBJ2-5; TRBD2 agrees at 7 bases. The CDR3 is 15 amino acids. CDR1 is SSHAT, CDR2 FNYEAQ, per germline (reference sequence). The CDR3 region is CASSLIGTIQETQYF. The DNA of the CDR3 is TGTGCTAGCAGCCTCATTGGGACTATACAAGAGACCCAGTACTTC.

This clonotype was recorded at least ten times. This chain links TRBV5-1 with TRBJ2-5; D remains ambiguous. Looked up from germline, CDR1 is SGHRS and CDR2 is YFSETQ. The CDR3 is 13 residues long. V lost 3 bases and J lost 5, with 11 bases in between. CDR3 bases: TGCGCCAGCAGCTCACCCCCAGTGGAGACCCAGTACTTC. Translated: CASSSPPVETQYF.

In its sample, this clonotype was seen many times. The chain has TRBV4-1 and TRBJ2-3, with D perhaps being TRBD1 or TRBD2 (5 bases each). This CDR3 spans 15 amino acids. Germline V gene sequence: CDR1 MGHRA, CDR2 YSYEKL. V lost 7 bases and J 0 bases, leaving 14 bases between the germline ends. CDR3 loop: CASTGARMSTDTQYF. The CDR3 region has the DNA TGCGCCAGCACCGGGGCTAGGATGAGCACAGATACGCAGTATTTT.

This clonotype was observed at least ten times. This chain joins TRBV29-1 and TRBJ1-1, with 8 bases matching TRBD1. The trim removed 5 bases at V and 10 bases at J, leaving 15 bases unmatched. CDR3 length equals 14 residues. Germline lookup yields CDR1 SQVTM and CDR2 ANQGSEA. CDR3 loop: CSVYIRDRSRGAFF. CDR3 DNA: TGCAGCGTTTACATTCGGGACAGGTCCCGTGGAGCTTTCTTT. The full variable domain, its missing parts supplied by reference TRBV29-1 and TRBJ1-1, is SAVISQKPSRDICQRGTSLTIQCQVDSQVTMMFWYRQQPGQSLTLIATANQGSEATYESGFVIDKFPISRPNLTFSTLTVSNMSPEDSSIYLCSVYIRDRSRGAFFGQGTRLTVV.